This is a list of T cell receptor beta chains from one sample in a study of tumor-infiltrating lymphocytes in primary liver carcinoma. One entry per CDR3 protein results from TCRdb running MiXCR on the multiplex PCR reads. There are more than 150,000 distinct CDR3 sequences in the sample; around 60% occur only once, and 72% lies in the top ten. The sample consisted of peripheral blood. These receptor sequences come from a man aged 40-50 years with primary liver carcinoma and hepatitis B virus infection. CDR3s include the opening cysteine and the closing phenylalanine or tryptophan. The order of the fields is J gene, D gene, V gene, clone size, CDR3 DNA, CDR3 protein. A D gene is named only where the DNA matches it firmly. Expanded clones are given a class, and other clones once, few, many or no size at all.

J: TRBJ2-1; D: -; V: TRBV4-2; size: many; DNA: TGTGCCAGCAGCCAAGATCGTGGGAGCGAGCAGTTCTTC; CDR3: CASSQDRGSEQFF
J: TRBJ2-2; D: -; V: TRBV10-3; size: -; DNA: TGTGCCATCAGTGAGTTGGTGGACACCGGGGAGCTGTTTTTT; CDR3: CAISELVDTGELFF
J: TRBJ2-3; D: -; V: TRBV6-2/TRBV6-3; size: many; DNA: TGTGCCAGCAGTCCCTCCTCGACCACCCTCACAGATACGCAGTATTTT; CDR3: CASSPSSTTLTDTQYF
J: TRBJ2-7; D: -; V: TRBV4-2; size: few; DNA: TGTGCCAGCAGCCCAGGGACTGAGTTAGCCTACGAGCAGTACTTC; CDR3: CASSPGTELAYEQYF
J: TRBJ2-3; D: -; V: TRBV11-2; size: many; DNA: TGTGCCAGCAGCTTCGGCCTCCTCGGCACAGATACGCAGTATTTT; CDR3: CASSFGLLGTDTQYF
J: TRBJ2-7; D: -; V: TRBV12-3/TRBV12-4; size: many; DNA: TGTGCCAGCAGTCCTAGGGCCTCCTACGAGCAGTACTTC; CDR3: CASSPRASYEQYF
J: TRBJ1-6; D: -; V: TRBV13; size: -; DNA: TGTGCCAGCAGCATAGGAGAGGTCGGTTCACCCCTCCACTTT; CDR3: CASSIGEVGSPLHF
J: TRBJ1-1; D: -; V: TRBV29-1; size: many; DNA: TGCAGCGCCTGCGTTAGGACTGAAGCTTTCTTT; CDR3: CSACVRTEAFF
J: TRBJ2-1; D: -; V: TRBV11-2; size: many; DNA: TGTGCCAGCAGCTTAGAATATGAGCAGTTCTTC; CDR3: CASSLEYEQFF
J: TRBJ1-2; D: -; V: TRBV7-9; size: few; DNA: TGTGCCAGCAGCTTAGTTCTCTCGGCAGGACTACCCAATGGCTACACCTTC; CDR3: CASSLVLSAGLPNGYTF
J: TRBJ2-1; D: -; V: TRBV6-5; size: -; DNA: TGTGCCAGCAGTTACTCAGGAGGGTACAGTGAGCAGTTCTTC; CDR3: CASSYSGGYSEQFF
J: TRBJ2-5; D: -; V: TRBV6-2/TRBV6-3; size: -; DNA: TGTGACAGCAGTTACCCTCCTGGGCCACCGGGGACCCAGTACTTC; CDR3: CDSSYPPGPPGTQYF
J: TRBJ2-1; D: -; V: TRBV6-1; size: many; DNA: TGTGCCAGCAGTGATTTGGGGGGGGGCGATGAGCAGTTCTTC; CDR3: CASSDLGGGDEQFF